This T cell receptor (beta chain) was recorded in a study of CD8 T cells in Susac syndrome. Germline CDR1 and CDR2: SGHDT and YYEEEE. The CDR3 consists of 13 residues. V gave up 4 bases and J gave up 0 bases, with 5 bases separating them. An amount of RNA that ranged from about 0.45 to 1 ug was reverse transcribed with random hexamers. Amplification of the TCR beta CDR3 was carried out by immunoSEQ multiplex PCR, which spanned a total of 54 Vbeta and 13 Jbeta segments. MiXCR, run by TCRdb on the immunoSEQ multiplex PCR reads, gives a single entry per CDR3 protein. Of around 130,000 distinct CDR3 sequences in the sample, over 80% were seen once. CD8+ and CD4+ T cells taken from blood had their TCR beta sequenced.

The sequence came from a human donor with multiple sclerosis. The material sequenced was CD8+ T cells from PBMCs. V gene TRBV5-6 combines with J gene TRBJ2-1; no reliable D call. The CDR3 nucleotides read TGTGCCAGCAGCATGAGCTCCTACAATGAGCAGTTCTTC. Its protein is CASSMSSYNEQFF.